This TCR beta chain was retrieved from a study of blood T cell repertoires in COVID-19. Background on the study: Some COVID-19 samples were acute and others convalescent; all came from the United States, Italy and Spain.

The CDR3 is 11 residues long. Germline V CDR1 and CDR2: SQVTM, ANQGSEA. V was clipped by 5 bases and J by 8 bases, with 10 bases between them. This clone came up many times. In the source study's methods: Researchers report that nucleated cell counts were estimated from reference gene primer amplification. TCRdb's copy holds only in-frame clones and misses some; the assay was immunoSEQ multiplex PCR. The DNA was the basis for D and trimming; V, J and clone size are from that table. The sample shows roughly 200,000 clones, approximately 85% of them seen only once. V gene TRBV29-1 combines with J gene TRBJ2-1; D might be TRBD1 (6 bases). Specimen: peripheral blood. The receptor's source is a woman over 75 with COVID-19, enrolled during active disease. The CDR3 sequence: CSVTGFDEQFF. The CDR3 DNA follows: TGCAGCGTTACAGGGTTCGATGAGCAGTTCTTC.